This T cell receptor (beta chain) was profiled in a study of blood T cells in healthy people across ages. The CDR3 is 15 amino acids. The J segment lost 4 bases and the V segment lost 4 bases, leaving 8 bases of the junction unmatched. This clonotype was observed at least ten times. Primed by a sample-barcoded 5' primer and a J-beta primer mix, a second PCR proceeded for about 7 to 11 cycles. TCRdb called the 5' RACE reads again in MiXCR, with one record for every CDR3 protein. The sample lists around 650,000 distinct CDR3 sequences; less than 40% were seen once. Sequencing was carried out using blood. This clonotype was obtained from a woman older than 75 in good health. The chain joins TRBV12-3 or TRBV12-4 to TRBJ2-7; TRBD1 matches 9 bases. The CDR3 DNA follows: TGTGCCAGCAGTTCCGAGGGACAGGGTACATACGAGCAGTACTTC. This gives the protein CASSSEGQGTYEQYF.